The clone carrying this TCR beta chain showed up just a few times. This entry is derived from a study of patients and donors after allogeneic stem cell transplantation. TCRdb reprocessed the RT-PCR reads via MiXCR and lists one record per CDR3 protein. The table lists about a million distinct CDR3 sequences, 15% to 20% of them singletons, with roughly 6% in the top ten. The CDR3 consists of 17 residues. Trimming took 2 bases from V and 5 from J; bases not matched to a gene: 11. Germline CDR1 is KGHDR and CDR2 is SFDVKD. The V call is TRBV24-1, the J call TRBJ2-5; 9 bases fit TRBD2. Sequencing was performed on blood, either unsorted or a sorted T cell fraction (not recorded which). The sequence came from a human donor who was either an allogeneic HSCT recipient or a stem cell or donor lymphocyte infusion donor (not recorded which). It is not recorded whose cells these are; they may come from a transplant donor. Written as DNA, the CDR3 is TGTGCCACCAGTGATTGGGTAAAGCGGGAGGAGCCGGAGACCCAGTACTTC. It specifies CATSDWVKREEPETQYF.